A single sample gave rise to the 21 T cell receptor beta chains below, sequenced in a study of CD8+CD57+ T cells in acquired aplastic anemia. Genomic DNA templated the TCR beta VDJ and CDR3 profiling. TCRdb recomputed calls from the reads with MiXCR, one row per CDR3 protein. The sample has roughly 200,000 distinct CDR3 sequences; over 60% are singletons. The sample comprised sorted CD4+, CD8+, or CD8+CD57+ T cells (not recorded which) from PBMCs. The receptor set was obtained from a human donor in good health.

The chain links TRBV9 to TRBJ2-2; 10 nucleotides agree with TRBD1. The CDR3 is made up of 14 amino acids. CDR1 is SGDLS, CDR2 YYNGEE, per germline. V lost 8 bases to trimming and J lost 6 bases; unmatched junction nucleotides: 7. CDR3 nucleotide sequence: TGTGCCAGTACCGGGACAGGGGACGCCGGGGAGCTGTTTTTT. This encodes CASTGTGDAGELFF.

This clonotype has more than one count but fewer than ten. This rearrangement joins TRBV20-1 to TRBJ2-3; D is undetermined. CDR3 size: 16 residues. Per germline, CDR1 DFQATT and CDR2 SNEGSKA (reference sequence). With 0 bases removed from V and 1 base from J, the gap between germline ends came to 14 bases. The chain's CDR3 is CSARDSLRSRTDTQYF. CDR3 nucleotides: TGCAGTGCTAGAGACAGCCTACGATCCCGCACAGATACGCAGTATTTT.

This clonotype was seen repeatedly, ten times or more. The chain combines TRBV4-1 with TRBJ2-5, with D uncertain. The CDR3 consists of 11 residues. CDR1 is MGHRA, CDR2 YSYEKL, per germline. Trimming pared 2 bases from V and 3 bases from J, leaving 1 base between. This CDR3 reads CASSQKETQYF. The CDR3 region has the DNA TGCGCCAGCAGCCAAAAAGAGACCCAGTACTTC.

This clonotype was observed many times. The V and J genes are TRBV27 and TRBJ2-7, with a weak D call TRBD1 (6 bases). Germline V gene lookup returns CDR1 MNHEY and CDR2 SMNVEV (reference sequence). The CDR3 totals 14 residues. V lost 4 bases and J 2 bases, leaving 12 bases between the germline ends. CDR3 sequence (DNA): TGTGCCAGCAGTTCAAAAGGGGGTCCCTACGAGCAGTACTTC. Its protein product is CASSSKGGPYEQYF.

This chain uses TRBV4-1 with TRBJ1-1; possibly TRBD1 for D (5 bases). The CDR3 runs 15 residues. With 4 bases removed from V and 1 base from J, the gap between germline ends came to 13 bases. Germline V gene lookup returns CDR1 MGHRA and CDR2 YSYEKL. In DNA form, the CDR3 reads TGCGCCAGCAGCCCATCGACAGATGCGAACACTGAAGCTTTCTTT. Its protein is CASSPSTDANTEAFF.

The chain recombines TRBV5-1 with TRBJ2-7, with D tentatively TRBD1 (6 bases). This CDR3 is 15 amino acids long. CDR1 and CDR2 from the germline V gene are SGHRS and YFSETQ. Deletions cut 3 bases from V and 5 bases from J, with 18 bases between. CDR3 sequence: CASSSLDQGMNEQYF. Written as DNA, the CDR3 is TGCGCCAGCAGCTCCTTGGATCAGGGGATGAACGAGCAGTACTTC.

The J gene is TRBJ2-7, the V gene TRBV20-1, with no clear D. The CDR3 has 14 amino acids. The V end was cut by 6 bases, the J end by 4 bases, with 19 bases between. CDR1 is DFQATT, CDR2 SNEGSKA, per germline (reference sequence). CDR3: CSASNAADPYEQYF. CDR3 nucleotides: TGCAGTGCCAGCAATGCGGCAGACCCTTACGAGCAGTACTTC.

The chain recombines TRBV10-3 with TRBJ1-1, with TRBD1 as a possible D gene (5 bases). The ends were cut back, 2 bases at V and 10 bases at J, with 14 bases in the middle. Germline V gives CDR1 ENHRY, CDR2 SYGVKD. The CDR3 extends over 13 amino acids. For the CDR3, the DNA is TGTGCCATCAGTGAGGGAGGGGACGGGGGAGCTTTCTTT. It codes for CAISEGGDGGAFF.

This clonotype was seen more than once but under ten times. The chain has TRBV11-1 and TRBJ1-1; D may be TRBD1 (5 bases). Trimming cost V 1 base and J 5 bases, with 14 bases left between them. Germline-derived CDR1 and CDR2 are SGHAT and FQDESV (reference sequence). This CDR3 spans 15 amino acids. The CDR3 reads CASSLGGTKVTEAFF. The CDR3 nucleotides are TGTGCCAGCAGCTTAGGCGGGACTAAGGTGACTGAAGCTTTCTTT.

The V gene is TRBV20-1, the J gene TRBJ2-5; 7 bases are a match to TRBD2. Germline values: CDR1 DFQATT, CDR2 SNEGSKA (reference sequence). The V gene end was trimmed by 2 bases and the J gene end by 5 bases; junction bases not matched to a gene: 11. The CDR3 loop spans 15 amino acids. CDR3 bases: TGCAGTGCTAGATTGGGGGGGGGAAATAGTGAGACCCAGTACTTC. As protein: CSARLGGGNSETQYF.

This clonotype has at least ten counts. The rearrangement links TRBV9 to TRBJ2-1; 8 positions agree with TRBD1. The J segment lost 2 bases and the V segment lost 0 bases, leaving 1 base of the junction unmatched. The length of the CDR3 is 15 residues. CDR1 and CDR2 from the germline V gene are SGDLS and YYNGEE. CDR3 sequence reads: CASSVARGPYNEQFF. The CDR3 coding sequence is TGTGCCAGCAGCGTAGCCAGGGGGCCCTACAATGAGCAGTTCTTC.

As to this clonotype: The DNA is left out, because the CDR3 cannot be placed on it with certainty; the CDR3 is given as TCRdb lists it. The rearrangement links TRBV7-8 to TRBJ1-2; the table's D call of TRBD1 was not tested on the DNA. Germline V gives CDR1 SGHVS, CDR2 FQNEAQ. The CDR3 spans 20 amino acids, including both terminal residues. The CDR3 protein is CASSFYICSARDETGNGYTF.

This sequence joins TRBV2 and TRBJ2-2, with D unresolved. Germline CDR1 SNHLY, CDR2 FYNNEI. Trimming took 4 bases from V and 6 from J, leaving 9 bases between them. This CDR3 has 13 residues. The CDR3 DNA is TGTGCCAGCAGTGGGTCAGCTTCCGGGGAGCTGTTTTTT. The encoded protein is CASSGSASGELFF.

J is TRBJ2-7 and V is TRBV9; TRBD2 matches at 12 bases. The junction had 7 bases not matched to a gene; V was cut back by 4 bases and J by 5 bases. The CDR3 runs 15 residues. Germline V lookup: CDR1 SGDLS, CDR2 YYNGEE. This CDR3 reads CASSTQLAGGNEQYF. The CDR3 region has the DNA TGTGCCAGCAGCACCCAACTAGCGGGGGGCAACGAGCAGTACTTC.

V usage is TRBV12-3 or TRBV12-4 and J usage is TRBJ1-6, with 9 bases aligning to TRBD1. Unmatched junction bases numbered 6, after V lost 5 bases and J lost 7 bases. CDR3 length: 15 amino acids. The CDR3 region has the DNA TGTGCCAGCAGTGTCCAGGGACAGGGAAATTCACCCCTCCACTTT. Translating gives CASSVQGQGNSPLHF.

The chain joins TRBV20-1 to TRBJ1-3; TRBD1 might be the D (6 bases). From germline, CDR1 is DFQATT and CDR2 SNEGSKA (reference sequence). Trimming took 3 bases from V and 3 from J, leaving 9 bases between them. The CDR3 is 13 residues long. Here the CDR3 DNA reads TGCAGTGCTAGTGGGGGGCGTGGAAACACCATATATTTT. Translated: CSASGGRGNTIYF.

The rearrangement joins TRBV5-1 to TRBJ1-3; D unclear. Deletions cut 3 bases from V and 0 bases from J, with 4 bases between. Germline V lookup: CDR1 SGHRS, CDR2 YFSETQ. This CDR3 comprises 13 residues. For the CDR3, the DNA is TGCGCCAGCAGCTGGCGCTCTGGAAACACCATATATTTT. Translation gives CASSWRSGNTIYF.

The V gene is TRBV7-7, the J gene TRBJ2-5; D is unclear. Germline-derived CDR1 and CDR2 are SSHAT and FNYEAQ (reference sequence). V was cut by 5 bases and J by 4 bases, with 17 bases left in between. This CDR3 has 15 amino acids. CDR3 amino acids: CASSMGRTARETQYF. The CDR3 nucleotides read TGTGCCAGCAGCATGGGCCGGACCGCCCGAGAGACCCAGTACTTC. Combining the CDR3 with reference TRBV7-7 and TRBJ2-5 gives the whole variable domain GAGVSQSPRYKVTKRGQDVTLRCDPISSHATLYWYQQALGQGPEFLTYFNYEAQPDKSGLPSDRFSAERPEGSISTLTIQRTEQRDSAMYRCASSMGRTARETQYFGPGTRLLVL.

This clonotype has only a few counts. The V gene is TRBV4-3, the J gene TRBJ1-1, with D maybe TRBD1 (5 bases). The CDR3 sequence is 14 residues long. V was cut by 0 bases and J by 5 bases, with 10 bases left in between. CDR1 and CDR2 from the germline V gene are LGHNA and YSLEER. The CDR3 here is CASSQDREGTEAFF. The CDR3 coding sequence is TGCGCCAGCAGCCAAGACAGGGAGGGGACTGAAGCTTTCTTT.

This rearrangement joins TRBV7-9 to TRBJ2-7; TRBD1 is a possible D gene (6 bases). Germline assignment: CDR1 SEHNR and CDR2 FQNEAQ (reference sequence). The CDR3 totals 14 residues. This chain's CDR3 is CARSRQEPSYEQYF. CDR3 sequence (DNA): TGTGCTAGAAGCCGACAGGAGCCCTCCTACGAGCAGTACTTC.

The sample holds many counts of this clonotype. The rearrangement joins TRBV7-6 to TRBJ1-1, with D perhaps matching TRBD1 (5 bases). There are 17 residues in the CDR3. In germline, CDR1 is SGHVS, CDR2 FNYEAQ. Trimming removed 1 base at V and 0 bases at J, with 15 bases between. The CDR3 DNA reads TGTGCCAGCAGCTTAGATTGGGGGGACGGAATGAACACTGAAGCTTTCTTT. Protein product: CASSLDWGDGMNTEAFF. Variable domain in full (rest from reference TRBV7-6 and TRBJ1-1): GAGVSQSPRYKVTKRGQDVALRCDPISGHVSLYWYRQALGQGPEFLTYFNYEAQQDKSGLPNDRFSAERPEGSISTLTIQRTEQRDSAMYRCASSLDWGDGMNTEAFFGQGTRLTVV.